Presented here are 32 T cell receptor beta chains from one specimen sequenced in a study of blood T cell repertoires in COVID-19. Data came from immunoSEQ multiplex PCR; TCRdb stores just in-frame clones and leaves some out. The repertoire consists of 150,000 to 200,000 clones, with over 80% occurring once and the leading ten covering around 0.93%. Sequencing was performed on peripheral blood. Receptors were obtained from a man aged 55 to 70 with COVID-19, enrolled during active disease.

The chain combines TRBV28 with TRBJ1-3; 8 bases fit TRBD1. In germline, CDR1 is MDHEN, CDR2 SYDVKM. J gave up 4 bases and V 6 bases, and 8 bases lay outside the gene matches. The CDR3 spans 15 residues. The CDR3 DNA is TGTGCCAGCAGCTTCCAGGGGGCGCCAGGAAACACCATATATTTT. Its translation is CASSFQGAPGNTIYF.

The rearrangement joins TRBV12-5 to TRBJ1-4; no firm D call. There are 12 residues in the CDR3. In germline, CDR1 is LGHNT, CDR2 FRNRAP. The V and J ends lost 1 base and 6 bases respectively, with 3 bases between them. The CDR3 here is CASGLGDEKLFF. CDR3 sequence (DNA): TGTGCTAGTGGTTTGGGCGATGAAAAACTGTTTTTT.

The V gene is TRBV27, the J gene TRBJ1-6; the D gene is possibly TRBD1 (6 bases). Germline V gives CDR1 MNHEY, CDR2 SMNVEV (reference sequence). The CDR3 is 13 residues long. Trimming took off 6 bases at V and 6 bases at J, with 9 bases between the two ends. The CDR3 nucleotides read TGTGCCAGCAGAGCAGGGGTTAATTCACCCCTCCACTTT. This codes for CASRAGVNSPLHF.

The genes are TRBV7-9 and TRBJ1-2; 7 bases match TRBD1. The CDR3 sequence is 14 residues long. CDR1 is SEHNR, CDR2 FQNEAQ, per germline (reference sequence). With 6 bases clipped from V and 4 bases from J, the junction kept 8 bases outside the gene matches. The CDR3 here is CASRPMTGSYGYTF. The CDR3 DNA sequence: TGTGCCAGCAGGCCAATGACAGGGTCCTATGGCTACACCTTC. The complete variable domain, with remaining parts taken from reference TRBV7-9 and TRBJ1-2, reads DTGVSQNPRHKITKRGQNVTFRCDPISEHNRLYWYRQTLGQGPEFLTYFQNEAQLEKSRLLSDRFSAERPKGSFSTLEIQRTEQGDSAMYLCASRPMTGSYGYTFGSGTRLTVV.

This chain links TRBV14 with TRBJ1-1, with a tentative D call TRBD1 (6 bases). The germline CDR1 and CDR2 sequences are SGHDN and FVKESK. Trimming pared 1 base from V and 1 base from J, leaving 10 bases between. The CDR3 has 15 amino acids. CDR3 sequence: CASSQVTGWNTEAFF. The CDR3 DNA sequence: TGTGCCAGCAGCCAAGTCACAGGGTGGAACACTGAAGCTTTCTTT. The full variable domain, with the rest looked up from reference TRBV14 and TRBJ1-1, is EAGVTQFPSHSVIEKGQTVTLRCDPISGHDNLYWYRRVMGKEIKFLLHFVKESKQDESGMPNNRFLAERTGGTYSTLKVQPAELEDSGVYFCASSQVTGWNTEAFFGQGTRLTVV.

This clone was recorded a few times. The CDR3 loop reads CAIKLTGNTEAFF. CDR3 DNA: TGTGCCATCAAACTGACAGGGAACACTGAAGCTTTCTTT. The chain couples TRBV10-3 to TRBJ1-1; the D gene is possibly TRBD1 (6 bases). The V gene lost 7 bases and the J gene lost 1 base, with 10 bases spanning the gap. The CDR3 has 13 amino acids. Germline V gene lookup returns CDR1 ENHRY and CDR2 SYGVKD.

This chain joins TRBV6-5 and TRBJ1-1; 7 bases fit TRBD1. CDR3 length: 15 residues. CDR1 MNHEY and CDR2 SVGAGI come from the germline V gene. The V gene end was trimmed by 5 bases and the J gene end by 1 base; junction bases not matched to a gene: 7. In DNA, the CDR3 is TGTGCCAGCAGTCCTTTGACAGGGCGGAACACTGAAGCTTTCTTT. Amino acid sequence: CASSPLTGRNTEAFF.

The chain links TRBV4-1 to TRBJ1-2, with 7 bases identical to TRBD1. The CDR3 covers 15 residues. Trimming at V came to 3 bases and at J to 2 bases, leaving 6 bases not matched to a gene. Germline V CDR1 and CDR2: MGHRA, YSYEKL. The CDR3 DNA sequence: TGCGCCAGCAGCCACCCGGGACAGATAAACTATGGCTACACCTTC. Its translation: CASSHPGQINYGYTF.

The chain is built from TRBV20-1 and TRBJ1-2; D remains ambiguous. The CDR3 runs 9 residues. Germline CDR1 reads DFQATT; CDR2 reads SNEGSKA (reference sequence). Trimming took off 4 bases at V and 10 bases at J, with 7 bases between the two ends. CDR3 residues: CSATGFYTF. In DNA, the CDR3 is TGCAGTGCTACGGGGTTCTACACCTTC.

J is TRBJ2-1 and V is TRBV5-1; TRBD2 agrees at 8 bases. Germline V gene sequence: CDR1 SGHRS, CDR2 YFSETQ. Trimming took 4 bases from V and 9 from J; bases not matched to a gene: 12. The CDR3 extends over 15 amino acids. For the CDR3, the DNA is TGCGCCAGCAGCCCAGCGGGGGTCGATTGGGTTGAGCAGTTCTTC. Its protein is CASSPAGVDWVEQFF.

V and J are TRBV18 and TRBJ1-2; D not certain. This CDR3 is built from 15 residues. Trimming stripped 2 bases from V and 4 bases from J, with 14 bases between. The germline V gene encodes CDR1 KGHSH and CDR2 LQKENI. The CDR3 DNA is TGTGCCAGCTCACCAAGCGGGGATCGGGGCTATGGCTACACCTTC. This translates into CASSPSGDRGYGYTF.

The V and J genes are TRBV6-1 and TRBJ2-7, with a possible D match to TRBD2 (6 bases). The CDR3 runs 13 residues. The germline V gene encodes CDR1 MNHNS and CDR2 SASEGT. Trimming removed 1 base at V and 6 bases at J, with 10 bases between. CDR3 nucleotides: TGTGCCAGCAGTGAAGACCGGGAGCTCGAGCAGTACTTC. It encodes CASSEDRELEQYF.

This chain links TRBV6-5 with TRBJ1-2; D perhaps matches TRBD1 (5 bases). CDR3 length equals 14 residues. The V end was cut by 6 bases, the J end by 0 bases, with 11 bases between. Germline CDR1 reads MNHEY; CDR2 reads SVGAGI. The CDR3 loop reads CASSPGPTNYGYTF. The CDR3 DNA is TGTGCCAGCAGCCCAGGGCCCACTAACTATGGCTACACCTTC.

The rearrangement uses TRBV5-3 and TRBJ1-4; 7 nucleotides agree with TRBD1. TRBV5-3 is an ORF, with its function uncertain. The CDR3 spans 14 residues. V shed 5 bases, J shed 5 bases, and the junction held 6 bases outside the gene matches. CDR3 sequence reads: CARSVETGNEKLFF. Here the CDR3 DNA reads TGTGCCAGAAGTGTCGAGACAGGGAATGAAAAACTGTTTTTT.

The gene calls are TRBV19 and TRBJ2-7; TRBD1 matches 8 bases. The germline CDR1 and CDR2 sequences are LNHDA and SQIVND (reference sequence). The CDR3 totals 15 residues. J lost 3 bases, V lost 1 base, and 5 bases had no gene match. CDR3 coding DNA: TGTGCCAGTAGTATAGCTTACGGACAGGGCTACGAGCAGTACTTC. It yields the protein CASSIAYGQGYEQYF.

The J gene is TRBJ2-5, the V gene TRBV24-1, with 7 bases fitting TRBD1. V trimming: 4 bases; J trimming: 2 bases; junction bases outside the gene matches: 6. CDR3 length: 15 residues. Germline loops: CDR1 KGHDR, CDR2 SFDVKD. CDR3 sequence (DNA): TGTGCCACCAGTGACCTTAACAGGGGTCAAGAGACCCAGTACTTC. Its translation is CATSDLNRGQETQYF.

In this sample, this clone turned up once. The V gene is TRBV3-1 (or the pseudogene TRBV3-2), the J gene TRBJ1-4; TRBD1 aligns across 7 bases. V shed 4 bases and J 6 bases; nucleotides not matched to a gene: 11. This CDR3 is built from 16 residues. The V gene's germline CDR1 is LGHDT and CDR2 YNNKEL (reference sequence). The CDR3 loop reads CASSPGRQGLHEKLFF. The CDR3 bases are TGTGCCAGCAGCCCGGGCCGACAGGGCCTCCATGAAAAACTGTTTTTT.

The rearrangement uses TRBV4-3 and TRBJ1-1; 7 bases fit TRBD1. The CDR3 is made up of 13 amino acids. V trimming: 6 bases; J trimming: 3 bases; junction bases outside the gene matches: 4. The germline gives CDR1 LGHNA, CDR2 YSLEER. As DNA, the CDR3 is TGCGCCAGCAGGGCGGGACAGCACACTGAAGCTTTCTTT. This sequence encodes CASRAGQHTEAFF.

This clone was recorded only once. The V and J genes are TRBV6-6 and TRBJ1-5; D gene ambiguous. Per the germline V gene, CDR1 is MNHNY and CDR2 is SVGAGI (reference sequence). The V end lost 4 bases, the J end lost 4 bases, and 17 bases lay between the germline ends. CDR3 length equals 16 residues. CDR3 sequence: CASSSSPTRGNQPQHF. Here the CDR3 DNA reads TGTGCCAGCAGTTCGTCACCCACCCGAGGGAATCAGCCCCAGCATTTT.

The V and J genes are TRBV2 and TRBJ2-5, with 9 bases identical to TRBD2. CDR1 and CDR2 (germline): SNHLY, FYNNEI. The CDR3 extends over 14 amino acids. Trimming at V came to 3 bases and at J to 3 bases, leaving 2 bases not matched to a gene. The CDR3, as DNA: TGTGCCAGCAGTGAGTTAGCGGGAGAAGAGACCCAGTACTTC. Its protein product is CASSELAGEETQYF.

The chain employs TRBV20-1 and TRBJ1-5; D is unresolved. The V end lost 3 bases, the J end lost 3 bases, and 12 bases lay between the germline ends. The CDR3 spans 14 residues. Germline V lookup: CDR1 DFQATT, CDR2 SNEGSKA (reference sequence). The chain's CDR3 is CSASTEENNQPQHF. CDR3 DNA sequence: TGCAGTGCTAGTACTGAGGAAAACAATCAGCCCCAGCATTTT.

This sequence joins TRBV4-1 and TRBJ2-7; 10 positions agree with TRBD1. The CDR3 is made up of 16 amino acids. Germline-derived CDR1 and CDR2 are MGHRA and YSYEKL. V lost 0 bases, J lost 3 bases, and 5 bases stayed unmatched. CDR3 protein: CASSQDGWDRGYEQYF. The CDR3 nucleotides read TGCGCCAGCAGCCAAGATGGGTGGGACAGGGGCTACGAGCAGTACTTC.

The chain carries TRBV5-1 and TRBJ1-3; D remains ambiguous. CDR1 is SGHRS and CDR2 is YFSETQ in the germline V gene. This CDR3 has 15 residues. Trimming left V 0 bases short and J 0 bases short, with 7 bases between. As DNA, the CDR3 is TGCGCCAGCAGCTTGGCGGGGAACTCTGGAAACACCATATATTTT. Translated, it gives CASSLAGNSGNTIYF.

The rearrangement uses TRBV10-3 and TRBJ2-7; 11 nucleotides match TRBD1. From germline, CDR1 is ENHRY and CDR2 SYGVKD. The CDR3 covers 15 residues. V dropped 0 bases and J dropped 3; count of bases not matched to a gene: 1. The CDR3 loop is CAISESGTGGYEQYF. The CDR3 bases are TGTGCCATCAGTGAGTCAGGGACAGGGGGCTACGAGCAGTACTTC.

The chain uses TRBV4-2 and TRBJ1-2; D might be TRBD1 (6 bases). V dropped 0 bases and J dropped 3 bases, with 14 bases sitting between them. There are 16 residues in the CDR3. Per the germline V gene, CDR1 is LGHNA and CDR2 is YNFKEQ. The CDR3 nucleotides read TGTGCCAGCAGCCAAGATGGAGGGGGGGCTGACTATGGCTACACCTTC. This gives the protein CASSQDGGGADYGYTF.

J is TRBJ2-7 and V is TRBV12-3 or TRBV12-4; tentative D call: TRBD1 (5 bases). The V end was cut by 5 bases, the J end by 3 bases, with 11 bases between. The CDR3 runs to 13 residues. CDR3 amino acids: CASSRGAGYEQYF. The DNA for the CDR3 is TGTGCCAGCAGTCGTGGGGCCGGCTACGAGCAGTACTTC.

The chain uses TRBV27 and TRBJ2-1; tentatively, D is TRBD1 (5 bases). This CDR3 is 12 amino acids long. V was trimmed by 7 bases and J by 11 bases, leaving 15 bases between them. CDR1 and CDR2 (germline): MNHEY, SMNVEV (reference sequence). In nucleotides, the CDR3 is TGTGCCAGCACCTCCCTAGGGGATAAGCAGTTCTTC. Translated, it gives CASTSLGDKQFF.

The chain combines TRBV7-9 with TRBJ1-4; TRBD1 might be the D (6 bases). V was pared by 1 base and J by 7 bases, with 13 bases between. This CDR3 contains 15 residues. CDR1 and CDR2 (germline): SEHNR, FQNEAQ (reference sequence). For the CDR3, the DNA is TGTGCCAGCAGCTTAGGAGGGGGGGCTCCTGAAAAACTGTTTTTT. It specifies CASSLGGGAPEKLFF. Full variable domain (outside the CDR3, taken from reference TRBV7-9 and TRBJ1-4): DTGVSQNPRHKITKRGQNVTFRCDPISEHNRLYWYRQTLGQGPEFLTYFQNEAQLEKSRLLSDRFSAERPKGSFSTLEIQRTEQGDSAMYLCASSLGGGAPEKLFFGSGTQLSVL.

The chain combines TRBV10-2 with TRBJ1-5, with TRBD1 identical over 10 bases. This CDR3 contains 15 residues. The germline CDR1 and CDR2 sequences are WSHSY and SAAADI. The J segment lost 7 bases and the V segment lost 6 bases, leaving 9 bases of the junction unmatched. The CDR3 coding sequence is TGCGCCAGCAGCCCGGGACAGGGGATAGGACAGCCCCAGCATTTT. Its translation: CASSPGQGIGQPQHF.

The chain joins TRBV10-2 to TRBJ1-2; TRBD1 is a possible D gene (5 bases). The CDR3 is made up of 18 amino acids. Trimming removed 2 bases at V and 0 bases at J, with 19 bases between. Germline V gives CDR1 WSHSY, CDR2 SAAADI. The CDR3 is CASSERPLGGVSNYGYTF. Written as DNA, the CDR3 is TGCGCCAGCAGTGAGCGGCCTTTAGGAGGGGTGTCTAACTATGGCTACACCTTC.

This rearrangement joins TRBV30 to TRBJ1-4, with a tentative D call TRBD1 (6 bases). The CDR3 loop spans 15 amino acids. Germline CDR1 GTSNPN, CDR2 SVGIG (reference sequence). Between the trimmed V and J ends, which lost 3 bases and 6 bases, there was a span of 17 bases. The CDR3: CAWSVPRQEDEKLFF. The CDR3 bases are TGTGCCTGGAGCGTCCCGAGACAGGAAGATGAAAAACTGTTTTTT.

This rearrangement joins TRBV6-5 to TRBJ1-2; D not certain. Per the germline V gene, CDR1 is MNHEY and CDR2 is SVGAGI. Trimming took off 5 bases at V and 8 bases at J, with 9 bases between the two ends. There are 11 residues in the CDR3. CDR3 DNA sequence: TGTGCCAGCAGTCAAACGGTCGGCTACACCTTC. Translating it yields CASSQTVGYTF.